The 3 T cell receptor beta chains presented below share a single source sample, sequenced in a study of T cells in Graves' hyperthyroidism and ophthalmopathy. TCR beta CDR3 sequences were amplified from RNA transcripts. RT-PCR in the first round (using the HTBI primer set) targeted the TCR CDR3. TCRdb re-called the multiplex PCR reads through MiXCR, storing one row per CDR3 protein. The data hold about 640,000 distinct CDR3 sequences, with around 21% observed a single time. Sequencing was done on a sample of blood. The receptors here all came from a man under 40 with Graves' ophthalmopathy.

This clonotype has just a few counts. V and J are TRBV27 and TRBJ2-1; the D is unclear. Trimming took 10 bases from V and 2 from J, leaving 9 bases between them. The CDR3 has 12 residues. Germline loops: CDR1 MNHEY, CDR2 SMNVEV (reference sequence). The CDR3 coding sequence is TGTGCCACGGGCGGAACCTACAATGAGCAGTTCTTC. Its translation: CATGGTYNEQFF.

This clonotype showed up many times. This sequence joins TRBV7-2 and TRBJ2-1, with D perhaps matching TRBD1 or TRBD2 (5 bases each). The CDR3 totals 18 residues. Trimming pared 4 bases from V and 7 bases from J, leaving 26 bases between. Germline-derived CDR1 and CDR2 are SGHTA and FQGNSA. In DNA form, the CDR3 reads TGTGCCAGCAGCTCCTGGTCCGCCTGGGTGGTTGGGGGTAATGAGCAGTTCTTC. Its translation: CASSSWSAWVVGGNEQFF.

The chain employs TRBV10-3 and TRBJ2-3; tentative D call: TRBD2 (5 bases). Germline values: CDR1 ENHRY, CDR2 SYGVKD. With 9 bases removed from V and 5 bases from J, the gap between germline ends came to 15 bases. The CDR3 is made up of 13 amino acids. In DNA form, the CDR3 reads TGTGCCATTGCGGGTTCCTTGGGAGATACGCAGTATTTT. Amino acid sequence: CAIAGSLGDTQYF.